This entry lists 10 T cell receptor beta chains sequenced from one sample in a study of blood T cell repertoires in COVID-19. Sequencing used immunoSEQ multiplex PCR; TCRdb keeps in-frame clones, though not all of them. The sample has over 200,000 clones; roughly 90% are singletons. Specimen: peripheral blood. The receptors shown here come from a man in his 60s who had recovered from COVID-19.

This clone has a single count. The chain is built from TRBV10-3 and TRBJ1-2; no firm D call. The CDR3 has 14 amino acids. Germline V lookup: CDR1 ENHRY, CDR2 SYGVKD. Here the CDR3 DNA reads TGTGGGTCCCAATCCGACGGCAGCGGCTATGGCTACACCTTC. It yields the protein CGSQSDGSGYGYTF.

The genes are TRBV5-8 and TRBJ2-5, with 7 bases aligning to TRBD1. V shed 4 bases, J shed 3 bases, and the junction held 6 bases outside the gene matches. CDR3 length equals 14 residues. Germline V gives CDR1 SGHTS, CDR2 YDEGEE. As DNA, the CDR3 is TGTGCCAGCAGCAAGGGACAGAGAGAAGAGACCCAGTACTTC. Translated: CASSKGQREETQYF. Complete variable domain (other parts from reference TRBV5-8 and TRBJ2-5): EAGVTQSPTHLIKTRGQQATLRCSPISGHTSVYWYQQALGLGLQFLLWYDEGEERNRGNFPPRFSGRQFPNYSSELNVNALELEDSALYLCASSKGQREETQYFGPGTRLLVL.

The chain has TRBV6-2 or TRBV6-3 and TRBJ2-7; D is unresolved. This CDR3 contains 12 residues. The germline V gene encodes CDR1 MNHEY and CDR2 SVGEGT. Trimming pared 3 bases from V and 9 bases from J, leaving 12 bases between. The CDR3 loop is CASSYTTGGQYF. CDR3 in DNA: TGTGCCAGCAGTTATACCACCGGCGGGCAGTACTTC.

This clone was found a few times. This rearrangement joins TRBV4-2 to TRBJ1-5; D possibly corresponds to TRBD1 (6 bases). Trimming pared 0 bases from V and 0 bases from J, leaving 9 bases between. This CDR3 has 16 amino acids. Germline V gene data show CDR1 as LGHNA and CDR2 as YNFKEQ. DNA for the CDR3: TGTGCCAGCAGCCAAGACCGGGACATTAGCAATCAGCCCCAGCATTTT. Amino acid sequence: CASSQDRDISNQPQHF.

The chain is built from TRBV19 and TRBJ2-5, with D perhaps matching TRBD2 (6 bases). There are 11 residues in the CDR3. Germline CDR1 LNHDA, CDR2 SQIVND (reference sequence). CDR3 sequence: CAAGRQETQYF. The DNA of the CDR3 is TGTGCGGCGGGGAGACAAGAGACCCAGTACTTC.

This clone is a singleton in its sample. The chain joins TRBV5-5 to TRBJ2-3; 8 bases align to TRBD1. The V and J ends lost 0 bases and 0 bases, in that order; junction bases with no gene match: 3. This CDR3 contains 16 residues. Per the germline V gene, CDR1 is SGHKS and CDR2 is YYEKEE (reference sequence). CDR3 nucleotide sequence: TGTGCCAGCAGCTTGGGGACAGGGTTTAGCACAGATACGCAGTATTTT. It yields the protein CASSLGTGFSTDTQYF.

The rearrangement links TRBV19 to TRBJ2-1, with 10 bases aligning to TRBD2. Trimming cost V 7 bases and J 10 bases; bases outside gene matches: 4. The CDR3 runs 12 residues. Germline CDR1 reads LNHDA; CDR2 reads SQIVND (reference sequence). DNA for the CDR3: TGTGCCAGTAACATAGCGGGGGGCGAGCAGTTCTTC. Translation: CASNIAGGEQFF.

The V call is TRBV11-3, the J call TRBJ2-5; 14 bases fit TRBD2. V dropped 6 bases and J dropped 3; count of bases not matched to a gene: 9. CDR3 size: 17 residues. Germline CDR1 is SGHNT and CDR2 is YENEEA. The CDR3 DNA sequence: TGTGCCAGCAGTCCCGGGACTAGCGGGGGCGCAGAAGAGACCCAGTACTTC. This codes for CASSPGTSGGAEETQYF.

V and J are TRBV6-5 and TRBJ2-7; 8 bases are shared with TRBD1. The CDR3 sequence is 15 residues long. From germline, CDR1 is MNHEY and CDR2 SVGAGI. Trimming cost V 5 bases and J 5 bases; bases outside gene matches: 11. The DNA of the CDR3 is TGTGCCAGCAGTCACCGGACAGGGAATGTGGACGAGCAGTACTTC. The encoded protein is CASSHRTGNVDEQYF.

The V and J genes are TRBV18 and TRBJ1-3; D is ambiguous. Germline CDR1 is KGHSH and CDR2 is LQKENI. V lost 8 bases to trimming and J lost 0 bases, with 14 bases between them. The CDR3 has 15 amino acids. The CDR3 reads CASVPLKSSGNTIYF. The CDR3 DNA reads TGTGCCAGCGTTCCCCTAAAGAGCTCTGGAAACACCATATATTTT.